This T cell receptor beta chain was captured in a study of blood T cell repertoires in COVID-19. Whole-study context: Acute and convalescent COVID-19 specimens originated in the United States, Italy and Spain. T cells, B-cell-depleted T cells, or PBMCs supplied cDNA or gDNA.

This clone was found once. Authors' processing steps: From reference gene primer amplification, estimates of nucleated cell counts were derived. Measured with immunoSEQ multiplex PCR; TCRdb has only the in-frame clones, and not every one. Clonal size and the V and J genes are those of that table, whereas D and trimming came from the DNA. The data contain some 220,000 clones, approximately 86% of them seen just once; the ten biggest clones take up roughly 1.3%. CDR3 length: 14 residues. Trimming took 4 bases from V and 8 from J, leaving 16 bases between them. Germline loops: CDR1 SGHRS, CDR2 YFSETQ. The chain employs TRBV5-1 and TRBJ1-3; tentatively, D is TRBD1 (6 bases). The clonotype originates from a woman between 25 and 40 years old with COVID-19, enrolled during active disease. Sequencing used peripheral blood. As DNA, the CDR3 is TGCGCCAGCAGCCCAGGGGACGAGGGAGACACCATATATTTT. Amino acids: CASSPGDEGDTIYF.